The source of this T cell receptor (beta chain) is a study of regulatory dendritic cells for organ transplantation. Trimming pared 0 bases from V and 5 bases from J, leaving 14 bases between. Germline-derived CDR1 and CDR2 are MGHRA and YSYEKL. This CDR3 has 16 residues. Generated by immunoSEQ multiplex PCR, the TCRdb table keeps only in-frame clones and is missing some. This table has roughly 11,000 clones, around nine tenths appearing once. Worth noting for this clone: Its antigen is not known.

Sorted T cells were CFSE-labeled and cultured approximately five days with allogeneic regulatory or mature dendritic cells at 1:10. The TCR comes from a human donor in good health. V gene TRBV4-1 combines with J gene TRBJ2-1, with D perhaps TRBD2 (7 bases). Material for sequencing was naive CD8+ T cells from blood cultured with dendritic cells. The sample's subset: CD45RA+ naive T cells. CDR3 in amino acids: CASSQDWTRGDNEQFF. CDR3 DNA sequence: TGCGCCAGCAGCCAAGATTGGACTAGGGGGGACAATGAGCAGTTCTTC.